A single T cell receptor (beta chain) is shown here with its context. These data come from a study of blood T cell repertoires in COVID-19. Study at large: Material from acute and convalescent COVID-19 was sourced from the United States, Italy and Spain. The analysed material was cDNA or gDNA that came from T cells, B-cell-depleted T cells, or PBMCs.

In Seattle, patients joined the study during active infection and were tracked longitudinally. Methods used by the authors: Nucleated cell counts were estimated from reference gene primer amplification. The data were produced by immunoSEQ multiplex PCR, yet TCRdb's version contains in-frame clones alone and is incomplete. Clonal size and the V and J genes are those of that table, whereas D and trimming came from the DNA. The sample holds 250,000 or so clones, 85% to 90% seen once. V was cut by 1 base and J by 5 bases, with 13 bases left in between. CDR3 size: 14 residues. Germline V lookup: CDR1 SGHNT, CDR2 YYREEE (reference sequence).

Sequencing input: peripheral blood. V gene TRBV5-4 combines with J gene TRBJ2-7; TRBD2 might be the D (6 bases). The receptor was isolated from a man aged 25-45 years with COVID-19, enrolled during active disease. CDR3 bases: TGTGCCAGCAGCTTGAAACTAGCACACGACGAGCAGTACTTC. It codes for CASSLKLAHDEQYF.